These T cell receptor beta chains were read from a single sample in a study of blood T cell repertoires in COVID-19. Clones were sequenced by immunoSEQ multiplex PCR, and TCRdb holds only the in-frame ones, with some missing. This repertoire shows approximately 81,000 clones, over 75% found once; its top ten account for about 12%. The specimen was peripheral blood. The receptors stem from a man in his sixties or seventies with active or convalescent COVID-19. The CDR3 runs from the conserved cysteine through the conserved F or W.

CDR3 protein | J gene | V gene
CASSDPPRDRKYEQYF | TRBJ2-7 | TRBV6-1
CASSLNGQMNTGELFF | TRBJ2-2 | TRBV18
CASSVQGLGNQPQHF | TRBJ1-5 | TRBV19
CASSEPPQGSYEQYF | TRBJ2-7 | TRBV6-1
CASRKQGVYEQYF | TRBJ2-7 | TRBV27
CASSGTGTATYMNTEAFF | TRBJ1-1 | TRBV9
CASNEGTGSKKLFF | TRBJ1-4 | TRBV19
CASSLAGANEKLFF | TRBJ1-4 | TRBV5-5
CASSPDWDRNSPLHF | TRBJ1-6 | TRBV5-4
CASSTRGGALDGYTF | TRBJ1-2 | TRBV6-2/TRBV6-3
CASSEFNRGQPQHF | TRBJ1-5 | TRBV6-1
CASSDSGLAGGAGELFF | TRBJ2-2 | TRBV6-4
CASSVLAGGPYKSDTQYF | TRBJ2-3 | TRBV9
CASSSRTDEPWSQHF | TRBJ1-5 | TRBV19
CASSPRRFSPLHF | TRBJ1-6 | TRBV12-3/TRBV12-4
CASSLMGGGLNEQFF | TRBJ2-1 | TRBV7-2
CASSQVLSRAGANYGYTF | TRBJ1-2 | TRBV14
CASSQSQASQPQHF | TRBJ1-5 | TRBV3-1/TRBV3-2
CASSDQGGVNTEAFF | TRBJ1-1 | TRBV6-1
CASSLSPKVGTGAYEQYF | TRBJ2-7 | TRBV27
CASSGLAGTTDTQYF | TRBJ2-3 | TRBV3-1/TRBV3-2
CAISPTQGASYNEQFF | TRBJ2-1 | TRBV10-3
CASSLEGGRETQYF | TRBJ2-5 | TRBV9
CASSPSTGPDYGYTF | TRBJ1-2 | TRBV9
CASSFRHDTEAFF | TRBJ1-1 | TRBV7-9
CASSLQGNTQYF | TRBJ2-3 | TRBV7-9
CASGSIDRGTNEKLFF | TRBJ1-4 | TRBV12-5
CASSPQGRDTGELFF | TRBJ2-2 | TRBV6-2/TRBV6-3
CASSTTGYITYEQYF | TRBJ2-7 | TRBV6-4
CAWSGGTGHWWETQYF | TRBJ2-5 | TRBV30
CASSVQNDRISGNTIYF | TRBJ1-3 | TRBV6-1
CATSATTGFISSGANVLTF | TRBJ2-6 | TRBV24-1
CASRDVGTADFGYTF | TRBJ1-2 | TRBV2
CASSPRLAGGRSSYEQYF | TRBJ2-7 | TRBV7-2
CASSQEATGWDQPQHF | TRBJ1-5 | TRBV4-2
CASSTGGKAFF | TRBJ1-1 | TRBV6-5
CASSPGQIYGYTF | TRBJ1-2 | TRBV12-3/TRBV12-4
CASSLGTSGDEQFF | TRBJ2-1 | TRBV7-9
CASSLRGPNTEAFF | TRBJ1-1 | TRBV2
CASSEQGAYGYTF | TRBJ1-2 | TRBV2
CASSLSIGGTNEKLFF | TRBJ1-4 | TRBV5-4
CATAGTGGYGELFF | TRBJ2-2 | TRBV24-1
CASSSDRSNTGELFF | TRBJ2-2 | TRBV18
CASSPPVGGTEAFF | TRBJ1-1 | TRBV5-4
CASSMGSIMNTEAFF | TRBJ1-1 | TRBV19
CASRSAGTGETEAFF | TRBJ1-1 | TRBV7-6
CAISATDNSPLHF | TRBJ1-6 | TRBV10-3
CASSVAGLAGGTDTQYF | TRBJ2-3 | TRBV9
CASSFRGLNSPLHF | TRBJ1-6 | TRBV9
CASSPHGGAGQPQHF | TRBJ1-5 | TRBV28
CASTPQGGIANYGYTF | TRBJ1-2 | TRBV27
CASSQIRDSSNTGELFF | TRBJ2-2 | TRBV14
CASSWAGQGYTF | TRBJ1-2 | TRBV13
CASSLAGTASGYTF | TRBJ1-2 | TRBV7-2
CASSQDSTRGYTF | TRBJ1-2 | TRBV18
CSVEILARGGYGYTF | TRBJ1-2 | TRBV29-1
CASTLKGAGRFF | TRBJ2-1 | TRBV2
CASTRDWGEGYTF | TRBJ1-2 | TRBV12-3/TRBV12-4
CASSFGQAYQETQYF | TRBJ2-5 | TRBV7-8